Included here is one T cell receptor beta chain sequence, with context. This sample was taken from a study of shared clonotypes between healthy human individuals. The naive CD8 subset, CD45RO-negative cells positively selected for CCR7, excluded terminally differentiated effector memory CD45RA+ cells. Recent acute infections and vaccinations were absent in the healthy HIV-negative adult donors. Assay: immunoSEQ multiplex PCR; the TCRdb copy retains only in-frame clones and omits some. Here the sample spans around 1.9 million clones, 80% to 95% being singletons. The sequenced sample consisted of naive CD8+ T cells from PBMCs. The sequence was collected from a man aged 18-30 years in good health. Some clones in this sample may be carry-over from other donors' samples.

This CDR3 is CASSLAGAASTGELFF. CDR3 in DNA: TGTGCCAGCAGCTTAGCAGGGGCAGCGAGCACCGGGGAGCTGTTTTTT. The chain links TRBV7-9 to TRBJ2-2; a weak D match, TRBD1 (5 bases). The germline CDR1 and CDR2 sequences are SEHNR and FQNEAQ (reference sequence). Trimming removed 0 bases from V and 4 bases from J, with 12 bases in between. This CDR3 comprises 16 residues.